Listed below are T cell receptor beta chains from one sample, sequenced in a study of T cell responses to AZD1222 COVID-19 vaccine. The method was immunoSEQ multiplex PCR; TCRdb's version includes in-frame clones alone and lacks a portion of them. The data show about 140,000 clones, 90% to 95% seen once. Sequencing was performed on peripheral blood, taken after recovery from COVID-19. The receptors here all came from an adult who had recovered from COVID-19. Both conserved end residues are part of each CDR3. D genes are given only for firm matches. The size entry is marked missing in some rows and otherwise reads once, few, many or a size class.

TRBJ2-1 | TRBD2 | - | TRBV4-1 | TGCGCCAGCAGTAGCGGGAGTATCGCGGAGTACAATGAGCAGTTCTTC | CASSSGSIAEYNEQFF
TRBJ2-7 | - | - | TRBV5-4 | TGTGCCAGCAGCAACTTGGGTAACGAGTACGAGCAGTACTTC | CASSNLGNEYEQYF
TRBJ2-1 | TRBD2 | once | TRBV6-5 | TGTGCCAGCGCCGGGACTAGCGGGAGCGGTGAGCAGTTCTTC | CASAGTSGSGEQFF
TRBJ1-1 | - | - | TRBV6-4 | TGTGCCAGCAGTCTGGAAAGGGGCACTGAAGCTTTCTTT | CASSLERGTEAFF
TRBJ1-1 | - | - | TRBV2 | TGTGCCAAGCTTCTCGTGGGGAACACTGAAGCTTTCTTT | CAKLLVGNTEAFF
TRBJ1-5 | - | - | TRBV4-1 | TGCGCCAGCAGCCAAGTGCTACAGGTGAATCAGCCCCAGCATTTT | CASSQVLQVNQPQHF
TRBJ2-3 | TRBD1 | - | TRBV19 | TGTGCCAGTAGTACCGGGACAGGGAATACAATTACAGATACGCAGTATTTT | CASSTGTGNTITDTQYF
TRBJ1-5 | TRBD1 | - | TRBV28 | TGTGCCAGCAGCGACAGGGGCCTCAGCAATCAGCCCCAGCATTTT | CASSDRGLSNQPQHF
TRBJ2-7 | - | - | TRBV28 | TGTGCCAGCTCACCCCCGGGTATCTTATACGAGCAGTACTTC | CASSPPGILYEQYF
TRBJ2-1 | - | - | TRBV19 | TGTGCCAGTAGTATAACCTCACTAGCTCGCGAGCAGTTCTTC | CASSITSLAREQFF